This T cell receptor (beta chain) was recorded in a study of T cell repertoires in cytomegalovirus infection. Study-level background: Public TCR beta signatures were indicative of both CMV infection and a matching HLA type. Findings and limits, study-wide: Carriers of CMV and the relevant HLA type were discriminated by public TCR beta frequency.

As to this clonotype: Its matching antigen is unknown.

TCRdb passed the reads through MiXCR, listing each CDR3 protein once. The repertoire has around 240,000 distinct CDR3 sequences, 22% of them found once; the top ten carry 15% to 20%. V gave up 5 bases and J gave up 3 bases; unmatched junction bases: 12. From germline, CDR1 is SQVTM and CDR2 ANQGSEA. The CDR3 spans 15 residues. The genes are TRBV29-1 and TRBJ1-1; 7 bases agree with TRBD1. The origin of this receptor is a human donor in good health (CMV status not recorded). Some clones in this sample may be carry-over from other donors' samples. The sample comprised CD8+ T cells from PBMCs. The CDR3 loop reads CSVPSTTGMYTEAFF. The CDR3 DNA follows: TGCAGCGTTCCGAGCACGACAGGGATGTACACTGAAGCTTTCTTT. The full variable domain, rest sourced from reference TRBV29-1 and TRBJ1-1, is SAVISQKPSRDICQRGTSLTIQCQVDSQVTMMFWYRQQPGQSLTLIATANQGSEATYESGFVIDKFPISRPNLTFSTLTVSNMSPEDSSIYLCSVPSTTGMYTEAFFGQGTRLTVV.